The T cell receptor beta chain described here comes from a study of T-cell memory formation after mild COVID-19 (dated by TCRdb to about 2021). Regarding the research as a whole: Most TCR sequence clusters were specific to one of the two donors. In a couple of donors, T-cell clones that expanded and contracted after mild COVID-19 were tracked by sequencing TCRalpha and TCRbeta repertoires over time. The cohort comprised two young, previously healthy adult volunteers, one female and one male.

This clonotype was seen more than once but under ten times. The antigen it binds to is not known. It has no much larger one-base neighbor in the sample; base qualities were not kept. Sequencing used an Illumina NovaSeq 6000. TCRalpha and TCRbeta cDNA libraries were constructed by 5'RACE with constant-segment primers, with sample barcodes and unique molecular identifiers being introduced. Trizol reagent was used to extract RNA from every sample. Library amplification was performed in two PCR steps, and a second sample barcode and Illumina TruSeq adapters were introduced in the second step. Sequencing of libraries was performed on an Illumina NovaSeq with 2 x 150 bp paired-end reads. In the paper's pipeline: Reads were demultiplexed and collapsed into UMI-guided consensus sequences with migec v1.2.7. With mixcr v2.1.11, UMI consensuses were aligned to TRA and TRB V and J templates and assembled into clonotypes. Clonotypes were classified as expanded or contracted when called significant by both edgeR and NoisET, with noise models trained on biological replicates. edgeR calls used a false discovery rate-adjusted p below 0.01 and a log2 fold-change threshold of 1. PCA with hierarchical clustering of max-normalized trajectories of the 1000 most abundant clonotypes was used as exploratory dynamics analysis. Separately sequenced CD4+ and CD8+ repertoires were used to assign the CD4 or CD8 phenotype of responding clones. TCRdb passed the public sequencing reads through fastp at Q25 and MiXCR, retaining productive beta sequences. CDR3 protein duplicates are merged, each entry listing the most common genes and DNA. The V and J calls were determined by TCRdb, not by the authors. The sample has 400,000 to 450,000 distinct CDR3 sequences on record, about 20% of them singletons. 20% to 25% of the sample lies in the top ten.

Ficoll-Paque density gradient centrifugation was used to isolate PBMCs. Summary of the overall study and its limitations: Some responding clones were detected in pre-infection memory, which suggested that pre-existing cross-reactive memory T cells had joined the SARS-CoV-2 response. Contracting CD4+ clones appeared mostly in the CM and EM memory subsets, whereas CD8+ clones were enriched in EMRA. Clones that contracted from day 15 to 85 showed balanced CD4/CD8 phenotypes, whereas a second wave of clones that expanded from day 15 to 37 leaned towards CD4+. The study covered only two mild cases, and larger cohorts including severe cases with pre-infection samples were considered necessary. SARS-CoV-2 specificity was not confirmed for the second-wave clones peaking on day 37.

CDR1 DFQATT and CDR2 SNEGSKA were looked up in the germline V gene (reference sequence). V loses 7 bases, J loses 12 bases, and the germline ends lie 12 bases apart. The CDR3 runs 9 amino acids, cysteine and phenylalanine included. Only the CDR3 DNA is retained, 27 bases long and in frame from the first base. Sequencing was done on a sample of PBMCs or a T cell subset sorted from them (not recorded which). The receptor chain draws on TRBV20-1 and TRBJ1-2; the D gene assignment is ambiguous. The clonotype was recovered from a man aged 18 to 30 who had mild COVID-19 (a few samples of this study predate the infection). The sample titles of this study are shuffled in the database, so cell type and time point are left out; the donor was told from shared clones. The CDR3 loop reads CSDQGQNTF. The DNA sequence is TGCAGTGATCAAGGCCAAAACACCTTC.